A selection of T cell receptor beta chains follows, all from one sample in a study of T cells in Graves' hyperthyroidism and ophthalmopathy. Using its own MiXCR run on the multiplex PCR reads, TCRdb lists one record per CDR3 protein. This table holds 450,000 to 700,000 distinct CDR3 sequences, around 42% found once. Sequenced: peripheral blood or thyroid tissue (not recorded which). These receptors came from a woman between 18 and 30 years old with Graves' hyperthyroidism. Both conserved end residues are part of each CDR3. The order of the fields is D gene, clone size, J gene, V gene, CDR3 protein, CDR3 DNA. The D gene is left open where the match is weak. Size tells how often a clone was seen (once, few, many) or the class of an expanded clone, and some rows leave it out.

>NA|NA|TRBJ1-2|TRBV7-2
CASSRPGEDYGYTF
TGTGCCAGCAGCCGCCCAGGGGAGGACTATGGCTACACCTTC
>NA|many|TRBJ1-3|TRBV20-1
CSAMDGGNTIYF
TGCAGTGCTATGGACGGTGGAAACACCATATATTTT
>NA|few|TRBJ1-4|TRBV6-5
CASSYSIPGNRATNEKLFF
TGTGCCAGCAGTTACTCGATACCAGGGAATAGGGCAACTAATGAAAAACTGTTTTTT
>TRBD2|NA|TRBJ2-3|TRBV6-1
CASSGRLAGGGDTQYF
TGTGCCAGCAGTGGCCGACTAGCGGGAGGCGGAGATACGCAGTATTTT
>TRBD2|NA|TRBJ2-1|TRBV7-6
CASSLEASGRHNEQFF
TGTGCCAGCAGCTTAGAAGCTAGCGGGAGGCACAATGAGCAGTTCTTC
>NA|NA|TRBJ1-3|TRBV2
CASSSPVDAIYF
TGTGCCAGCAGCTCACCGGTAGACGCCATATATTTT
>NA|many|TRBJ1-5|TRBV20-1
CSALRSNQPQHF
TGCAGTGCCCTACGGAGCAATCAGCCCCAGCATTTT
>NA|NA|TRBJ1-6|TRBV12-3/TRBV12-4
CASSLAGFPNSPLHF
TGTGCCAGCAGTTTAGCAGGGTTCCCTAATTCACCCCTCCACTTT
>NA|few|TRBJ2-1|TRBV7-6
CASSSPAGSSYNEQFF
TGTGCCAGCAGCTCCCCAGCCGGGAGCTCCTACAATGAGCAGTTCTTC
>NA|many|TRBJ2-7|TRBV29-1
CSVVWGGESYEQYF
TGCAGCGTTGTGTGGGGCGGGGAAAGCTACGAGCAGTACTTC
>TRBD1|few|TRBJ1-2|TRBV18
CASSYSSPGQSQGYTF
TGTGCCAGCTCATACTCCAGTCCGGGACAGAGCCAGGGCTACACCTTC
>NA|many|TRBJ2-7|TRBV20-1
CSARVPIRASLYEQYF
TGCAGTGCTAGAGTCCCGATACGGGCTAGCCTTTACGAGCAGTACTTC
>TRBD2|NA|TRBJ2-5|TRBV20-1
CSAAGTSGSRETQYF
TGCAGTGCTGCCGGGACTAGCGGGAGCAGGGAGACCCAGTACTTC
>TRBD2|NA|TRBJ2-5|TRBV7-2
CASSFSGRKETQYF
TGTGCCAGCAGCTTTAGCGGGAGGAAAGAGACCCAGTACTTC
>NA|NA|TRBJ1-5|TRBV18
CASSRVQGGDQPQHF
TGTGCCAGCTCACGAGTACAGGGAGGCGATCAGCCCCAGCATTTT
>TRBD2|few|TRBJ2-7|TRBV12-3/TRBV12-4
CAAISGFSYEQYF
TGTGCCGCGATTAGCGGGTTCTCCTACGAGCAGTACTTC
>TRBD2|NA|TRBJ2-3|TRBV7-2
CASSLEASGNLDAQYF
TGTGCCAGCAGCTTAGAGGCTAGCGGGAATTTAGATGCGCAGTATTTT
>NA|few|TRBJ1-3|TRBV4-1
CASSQDPGGSGNTIYF
TGCGCCAGCAGCCAAGATCCGGGGGGCTCTGGAAACACCATATATTTT
>TRBD2|many|TRBJ2-2|TRBV12-3/TRBV12-4
CASLWGALAGVVTGELFF
TGTGCCAGCCTCTGGGGGGCCCTAGCGGGAGTGGTCACCGGGGAGCTGTTTTTT
>TRBD1|NA|TRBJ2-7|TRBV10-3
CAISVDRGTFSYEQYF
TGTGCCATCAGTGTTGACAGGGGGACATTCTCCTACGAGCAGTACTTC
>TRBD1|NA|TRBJ1-1|TRBV7-9
CASSSTGAQNTEAFF
TGTGCCAGCAGCTCAACAGGGGCACAGAACACTGAAGCTTTCTTT
>NA|NA|TRBJ2-7|TRBV7-2
CASSRSSEQYF
TGTGCCAGCAGCCGTAGCTCCGAGCAGTACTTC
>TRBD2|NA|TRBJ2-1|TRBV20-1
CSATPGGEAYNEQFF
TGCAGTGCTACCCCTGGGGGGGAGGCCTACAATGAGCAGTTCTTC
>NA|many|TRBJ1-2|TRBV5-1
CASSSDIYGYTF
TGCGCCAGCAGCTCCGACATCTATGGCTACACCTTC